This T cell receptor beta chain was captured in a study of T cells expressing NK-cell markers. Study at large: Seven of the eight sequenced donors were HCMV-seropositive; one was seronegative.

Of note for this clonotype: The antigen is not known.

In generating TCR beta cDNA, 5'RACE template switching with UMIs was used. TCRdb reprocessed the 5' RACE reads, keeping one entry per CDR3 protein, no DNA. The listing records about 460,000 distinct CDR3 sequences. Study results and limitations: Dominance of the CD3+CD56-NKG2C+ fraction by these clonotypes also held in several donors.

The material sequenced was blood T cells: a sorted CD56 or NKG2C T cell subset, CD4+ or CD8+ T cells, or bulk PBMC T cells (not recorded which). This sequence originates from a woman in her forties or fifties in good health.

This chain's CDR3 is CASGAHGGYEKLFF. V gene TRBV12-5 combines with J gene TRBJ1-4. The CDR3 has 14 amino acids. Germline assignment: CDR1 LGHNT and CDR2 FRNRAP. Full variable domain (outside the CDR3, taken from reference TRBV12-5 and TRBJ1-4): DARVTQTPRHKVTEMGQEVTMRCQPILGHNTVFWYRQTMMQGLELLAYFRNRAPLDDSGMPKDRFSAEMPDATLATLKIQPSEPRDSAVYFCASGAHGGYEKLFFGSGTQLSVL.